The 21 T cell receptor beta chains given below trace back to one sample, sequenced in a study of T cells in Graves' hyperthyroidism and ophthalmopathy. Amplification of TCR beta CDR3 regions used RNA as the template. The TCR CDR3 first-round RT-PCR relied on the HTBI primer set. Each CDR3 protein is one row after TCRdb ran MiXCR on the multiplex PCR reads. In the table there are approximately 620,000 distinct CDR3 sequences, approximately 15% of which are singletons. What was sequenced was blood. The receptors here all came from a woman younger than 45 with Graves' hyperthyroidism that later progressed to Graves' ophthalmopathy.

The sample holds many counts of this clonotype. The chain employs TRBV6-7 and TRBJ1-4, with 7 bases aligning to TRBD1. TRBV6-7 is filed as an ORF, its function uncertain. Unmatched junction bases numbered 10, after V lost 5 bases and J lost 7 bases. The CDR3 consists of 15 residues. CDR3 bases: TGTGCCAGCAGTGTCGACAGGGAAGAGGGTGAAAAACTGTTTTTT. Its protein product is CASSVDREEGEKLFF.

This clonotype was seen ten or more times. V is TRBV7-9 and J is TRBJ2-1; 7 bases map to TRBD1. The CDR3 is 17 amino acids. CDR1 is SEHNR and CDR2 is FQNEAQ in the germline V gene (reference sequence). The J segment lost 9 bases and the V segment lost 3 bases, leaving 17 bases of the junction unmatched. CDR3 nucleotide sequence: TGTGCCAGCAGCTTCGACAGGGCCGAACGGCGCCTTAGTGAGCAGTTCTTC. Translating it yields CASSFDRAERRLSEQFF.

This clonotype was recorded at least ten times. The rearrangement uses TRBV11-3 and TRBJ2-5; D is unclear. CDR3 size: 13 residues. Looked up from germline, CDR1 is SGHNT and CDR2 is YENEEA. Between the trimmed V and J ends, which lost 4 bases and 0 bases, there was a span of 6 bases. The CDR3 here is CASSWTYQETQYF. CDR3 coding DNA: TGTGCCAGCAGCTGGACGTACCAAGAGACCCAGTACTTC. The full variable domain, in which reference TRBV11-3 and TRBJ2-5 provide the parts outside the CDR3, is EAGVVQSPRYKIIEKKQPVAFWCNPISGHNTLYWYLQNLGQGPELLIRYENEEAVDDSQLPKDRFSAERLKGVDSTLKIQPAELGDSAVYLCASSWTYQETQYFGPGTRLLVL.

This clonotype was picked up a small number of times. The chain recombines TRBV7-9 with TRBJ2-7; D gene unclear. In germline, CDR1 is SEHNR, CDR2 FQNEAQ (reference sequence). V shed 3 bases and J shed 3 bases, with 12 bases lying between them. CDR3 length: 14 residues. The chain's CDR3 is CASSFEGPNYEQYF. The CDR3, as DNA: TGTGCCAGCAGCTTTGAAGGGCCAAACTACGAGCAGTACTTC.

The CDR3 spells CASNWRGLAGGYEQFF. The DNA for the CDR3 is TGTGCCAGCAATTGGCGCGGATTGGCGGGAGGATATGAGCAGTTCTTC. The J gene is TRBJ2-1, the V gene TRBV12-3 or TRBV12-4; 8 positions match TRBD2. J lost 8 bases, V lost 7 bases, and 16 bases had no gene match. The CDR3 runs to 16 residues.

Many counts were recorded for this clonotype. The J gene is TRBJ1-5, the V gene TRBV12-5; no firm D call. The CDR3 is made up of 17 amino acids. Trimming shortened V by 0 bases and J by 1 base, and 13 bases separated the two germline ends. The germline CDR1 and CDR2 sequences are LGHNT and FRNRAP. This chain's CDR3 is CASGLVPSRKSNQPQHF. CDR3 bases: TGTGCTAGTGGTTTGGTACCGTCAAGAAAGAGCAATCAGCCCCAGCATTTT.

This clonotype was recorded at least ten times. The rearrangement links TRBV10-3 to TRBJ2-1, with D hard to call. Germline V gene lookup returns CDR1 ENHRY and CDR2 SYGVKD. This CDR3 spans 12 amino acids. Trimming took 6 bases from V and 9 from J, leaving 12 bases between them. The CDR3 region is CAIRRWDTEQFF. The DNA of the CDR3 is TGTGCCATCAGACGTTGGGATACTGAGCAGTTCTTC.

This clonotype has at least ten counts. This chain joins TRBV7-2 and TRBJ2-1; 8 bases are a match to TRBD2. The CDR3 loop spans 15 amino acids. Trimming cost V 2 bases and J 7 bases; bases outside gene matches: 7. Germline V gene sequence: CDR1 SGHTA, CDR2 FQGNSA. CDR3 protein: CASSLTAGVGNEQFF. CDR3 sequence (DNA): TGTGCCAGCAGCTTAACAGCGGGAGTGGGTAATGAGCAGTTCTTC. The full variable domain, completed using reference TRBV7-2 and TRBJ2-1, is GAGVSQSPSNKVTEKGKDVELRCDPISGHTALYWYRQSLGQGLEFLIYFQGNSAPDKSGLPSDRFSAERTGGSVSTLTIQRTQQEDSAVYLCASSLTAGVGNEQFFGPGTRLTVL.

CDR3 DNA sequence: TGTGCCAGCAGCTCGAGGGGGGTCGGGGAGCTGTTTTTT. It translates to CASSSRGVGELFF. This chain links TRBV9 with TRBJ2-2, with D possibly being TRBD1 or TRBD2 (6 bases each). Germline CDR1 and CDR2: SGDLS and YYNGEE. This CDR3 is 13 amino acids long. V shed 4 bases and J shed 7 bases, with 11 bases lying between them.

This clonotype was observed at least ten times. The chain combines TRBV12-5 with TRBJ1-2; unclear D gene. Germline loops: CDR1 LGHNT, CDR2 FRNRAP. The germline V and J ends were trimmed by 0 bases and 4 bases, with 6 bases remaining between them. The CDR3 is 13 residues long. The CDR3 is CASGLVVGYGYTF. CDR3 coding DNA: TGTGCTAGTGGTTTGGTAGTGGGCTATGGCTACACCTTC.

This clonotype is a singleton in its sample. A much larger clone differs by one base, so this may be a read error. The V gene is TRBV11-2, the J gene TRBJ1-1; a possible D gene is TRBD1 (5 bases). Germline assignment: CDR1 SGHAT and CDR2 FQNNGV. The V gene lost 5 bases and the J gene lost 7 bases, with 17 bases spanning the gap. CDR3 length equals 14 residues. The CDR3 spells CASSPRFGGIEAFF. The CDR3 DNA is TGTGCCAGCAGCCCGCGGTTCGGGGGGATTGAAGCTTTCTTT.

This clonotype was recorded a few times. The V gene is TRBV5-5, the J gene TRBJ2-3, with a possible D match to TRBD1 (5 bases). Between the trimmed V and J ends, which lost 4 bases and 0 bases, there was a span of 9 bases. The CDR3 contains 14 residues. Germline-derived CDR1 and CDR2 are SGHKS and YYEKEE (reference sequence). The CDR3 nucleotides are TGTGCCAGCAGCCAACAGGCTAGCACAGATACGCAGTATTTT. Translation gives CASSQQASTDTQYF.

In this sample, this clonotype turned up a few times. A much larger clone differs from this one at a single base, so this may be a read error. Without the conserved terminal phenylalanine or tryptophan, this CDR3 likely stems from a read error. The V call is TRBV12-3 or TRBV12-4, the J call TRBJ1-6; TRBD1 is a possible D gene (6 bases). The CDR3 is 14 amino acids. Trimming removed 3 bases at V and 10 bases at J, with 13 bases between. CDR3 residues: CASSFPTGASPLHS. The CDR3 coding sequence is TGTGCCAGCAGTTTCCCGACAGGAGCCTCACCCCTCCACTCT.

The rearrangement uses TRBV20-1 and TRBJ2-1; TRBD2 agrees at 10 bases. The CDR3 spans 19 residues. The germline gives CDR1 DFQATT, CDR2 SNEGSKA (reference sequence). With 6 bases clipped from V and 6 bases from J, the junction kept 23 bases outside the gene matches. The CDR3 DNA sequence: TGCAGTGCCCGAGGGGCTAGCGGGAGCCTATTGCTACCCTCCAATGAGCAGTTCTTC. Translation gives CSARGASGSLLLPSNEQFF.

The genes are TRBV6-5 and TRBJ2-1; D remains unclear. The V end was cut by 5 bases, the J end by 10 bases, with 9 bases between. The CDR3 runs to 11 residues. Germline V lookup: CDR1 MNHEY, CDR2 SVGAGI. CDR3 in DNA: TGTGCCAGCAGTAACGTCCGCGAGCAGTTCTTC. This codes for CASSNVREQFF.

This clonotype was counted ten times or more. The rearrangement links TRBV7-8 to TRBJ2-1; the match to TRBD2 covers 9 bases. The germline V gene has CDR1 SGHVS and CDR2 FQNEAQ. V was pared by 5 bases and J by 3 bases, with 5 bases of the junction left unmatched. CDR3 length: 15 residues. CDR3 sequence (DNA): TGTGCCAGCAGCGTTAGCGGGAGCGGCTACAATGAGCAGTTCTTC. Protein: CASSVSGSGYNEQFF. Filled out from reference TRBV7-8 and TRBJ2-1, the complete variable domain reads GAGVSQSPRYKVAKRGQDVALRCDPISGHVSLFWYQQALGQGPEFLTYFQNEAQLDKSGLPSDRFFAERPEGSVSTLKIQRTQQEDSAVYLCASSVSGSGYNEQFFGPGTRLTVL.

Concerning this clonotype: One base away lies a much larger clone, so this may be a sequencing read error. The chain links TRBV11-2 to TRBJ1-2, with D possibly TRBD1 on 5 matching bases. With 5 bases removed from V and 4 bases from J, the gap between germline ends came to 17 bases. Germline assignment: CDR1 SGHAT and CDR2 FQNNGV. The length of the CDR3 is 15 residues. CDR3 sequence (DNA): TGTGCCAGCAGCACCGGGACGGTACATTCCTATGGCTACACCTTC. Amino acids: CASSTGTVHSYGYTF.

For this clonotype: A single base separates this from a much larger clone, so it may be a read error. V and J are TRBV11-3 and TRBJ1-1; D ambiguous. The length of the CDR3 is 12 residues. Trimming stripped 6 bases from V and 11 bases from J, with 16 bases between. Germline V gene sequence: CDR1 SGHNT, CDR2 YENEEA. The CDR3 region has the DNA TGTGCCAGCAGTTCTGCTTCCCGGAGGGCTTTCTTT. It codes for CASSSASRRAFF.

This clonotype was counted at least ten times. This chain links TRBV30 with TRBJ1-1, with D possibly matching TRBD1 (5 bases). Trimming left V 1 base short and J 8 bases short, with 8 bases between. This CDR3 is 11 amino acids long. The V gene's germline CDR1 is GTSNPN and CDR2 SVGIG (reference sequence). Here the CDR3 reads CAWSGGPEAFF. The CDR3, as DNA: TGTGCCTGGAGTGGGGGACCCGAAGCTTTCTTT.

This clonotype was recorded a few times. CDR3 nucleotides: TGTGCCAGCAGTTCCAATCAGGGCACCGGGGAGCTGTTTTTT. It is translated as CASSSNQGTGELFF. V and J are TRBV12-3 or TRBV12-4 and TRBJ2-2; maybe TRBD1 (5 bases). The CDR3 length is 14 residues. The germline V and J ends were trimmed by 4 bases and 4 bases, with 10 bases remaining between them.

This clonotype was seen at least ten times. This sequence joins TRBV6-2 or TRBV6-3 and TRBJ1-5, with D maybe TRBD1 (6 bases). V was pared by 6 bases and J by 1 base, with 10 bases between. Germline loops: CDR1 MNHEY, CDR2 SVGEGT. CDR3 length: 14 amino acids. The DNA for the CDR3 is TGTGCCAGCAGCACGGGACAAAGCAATCAGCCCCAGCATTTT. Translated, it gives CASSTGQSNQPQHF.